This passage covers 9 T cell receptor beta chains from one sample sequenced in a study of cytomegalovirus exposure and HLA in healthy donors. Use of 60 Vbeta and 13 Jbeta primers characterized the PCR. Profiling relied on immunoSEQ multiplex PCR, and the TCRdb table lists in-frame clones only, not all of them. The sample shows approximately 70,000 clones, approximately 75% of them seen only once. Sequencing was done on a sample of PBMCs. Every receptor here comes from a woman between 40 and 50 years old in good health and CMV-seropositive.

The chain joins TRBV6-6 to TRBJ2-4; 8 nucleotides line up with TRBD2. After removal of 6 bases from V and 6 bases from J, the junction contained 10 bases not matched to a gene. The CDR3 covers 15 residues. Per germline, CDR1 MNHNY and CDR2 SVGAGI (reference sequence). The CDR3 bases are TGTGCCAGCAGCCTCGGGGGGGGCAACTTAAACATTCAGTACTTC. Its protein is CASSLGGGNLNIQYF.

The rearrangement joins TRBV6-1 to TRBJ1-1, with 12 bases identical to TRBD1. The CDR3 extends over 15 amino acids. Losses at the gene ends were 6 bases for V and 0 bases for J; bases not matched to a gene: 2. Per the germline V gene, CDR1 is MNHNS and CDR2 is SASEGT. The CDR3 is CASRGQGALNTEAFF. Here the CDR3 DNA reads TGTGCCAGCAGGGGACAGGGGGCTTTGAACACTGAAGCTTTCTTT.

In this sample, this clone turned up a few times. J is TRBJ2-3 and V is TRBV6-4, with 9 bases identical to TRBD2. J was trimmed by 1 base and V by 3 bases; bases with no gene match: 2. The V gene's germline CDR1 is MRHNA and CDR2 SNTAGT. The CDR3 is made up of 15 amino acids. CDR3 protein: CASSESSGGTDTQYF. In DNA form, the CDR3 reads TGTGCCAGCAGTGAGTCTAGCGGGGGCACAGATACGCAGTATTTT.

This chain connects TRBV4-2 to TRBJ2-4; no reliable D call. The length of the CDR3 is 16 residues. V lost 3 bases and J lost 1, with 13 bases in between. Germline V lookup: CDR1 LGHNA, CDR2 YNFKEQ. CDR3 sequence reads: CASSQELRLAKNIQYF. The DNA of the CDR3 is TGTGCCAGCAGCCAGGAGCTACGGCTTGCCAAAAACATTCAGTACTTC.

The sample holds a few counts of this clone. The chain links TRBV5-5 to TRBJ2-1, with D possibly matching TRBD1 (6 bases). V was trimmed by 7 bases and J by 0 bases, leaving 14 bases between them. Germline values: CDR1 SGHKS, CDR2 YYEKEE (reference sequence). The CDR3 has 15 residues. The CDR3, as DNA: TGTGCCAGCTTGCTGGGGGCGAGCTCCTACAATGAGCAGTTCTTC. Residues: CASLLGASSYNEQFF.

This chain uses TRBV9 with TRBJ1-1, with D possibly being TRBD1 (5 bases). The CDR3 contains 13 residues. Germline V gene lookup returns CDR1 SGDLS and CDR2 YYNGEE. With 4 bases removed from V and 5 bases from J, the gap between germline ends came to 12 bases. CDR3 nucleotides: TGTGCCAGCAGCTTGGGGCTTGGAACTGAAGCTTTCTTT. The encoded protein is CASSLGLGTEAFF.

The V and J genes are TRBV7-9 and TRBJ1-2, with D uncertain. In germline, CDR1 is SEHNR, CDR2 FQNEAQ (reference sequence). This CDR3 spans 15 amino acids. Deletions cut 7 bases from V and 0 bases from J, with 15 bases between. The CDR3 region is CASTSPILANYGYTF. CDR3 DNA: TGTGCCAGCACCTCCCCTATATTAGCTAACTATGGCTACACCTTC.

The genes are TRBV5-6 and TRBJ2-3; D call uncertain. The CDR3 is made up of 15 amino acids. CDR1 is SGHDT and CDR2 is YYEEEE in the germline V gene. V lost 2 bases to trimming and J lost 3 bases, with 13 bases between them. CDR3 nucleotides: TGTGCCAGCAGCTTTTCCCCAACACAGACAGATACGCAGTATTTT. Translated: CASSFSPTQTDTQYF.

The chain employs TRBV29-1 and TRBJ2-1; TRBD2 matches at 14 bases. The ends lost 1 base at V and 5 bases at J; junction bases unmatched: 4. Germline loops: CDR1 SQVTM, CDR2 ANQGSEA. This CDR3 has 16 residues. The CDR3 DNA sequence: TGCAGCGTTGAAGGACTAGCGGGGGGGCCGGACAATGAGCAGTTCTTC. Encoded protein: CSVEGLAGGPDNEQFF.